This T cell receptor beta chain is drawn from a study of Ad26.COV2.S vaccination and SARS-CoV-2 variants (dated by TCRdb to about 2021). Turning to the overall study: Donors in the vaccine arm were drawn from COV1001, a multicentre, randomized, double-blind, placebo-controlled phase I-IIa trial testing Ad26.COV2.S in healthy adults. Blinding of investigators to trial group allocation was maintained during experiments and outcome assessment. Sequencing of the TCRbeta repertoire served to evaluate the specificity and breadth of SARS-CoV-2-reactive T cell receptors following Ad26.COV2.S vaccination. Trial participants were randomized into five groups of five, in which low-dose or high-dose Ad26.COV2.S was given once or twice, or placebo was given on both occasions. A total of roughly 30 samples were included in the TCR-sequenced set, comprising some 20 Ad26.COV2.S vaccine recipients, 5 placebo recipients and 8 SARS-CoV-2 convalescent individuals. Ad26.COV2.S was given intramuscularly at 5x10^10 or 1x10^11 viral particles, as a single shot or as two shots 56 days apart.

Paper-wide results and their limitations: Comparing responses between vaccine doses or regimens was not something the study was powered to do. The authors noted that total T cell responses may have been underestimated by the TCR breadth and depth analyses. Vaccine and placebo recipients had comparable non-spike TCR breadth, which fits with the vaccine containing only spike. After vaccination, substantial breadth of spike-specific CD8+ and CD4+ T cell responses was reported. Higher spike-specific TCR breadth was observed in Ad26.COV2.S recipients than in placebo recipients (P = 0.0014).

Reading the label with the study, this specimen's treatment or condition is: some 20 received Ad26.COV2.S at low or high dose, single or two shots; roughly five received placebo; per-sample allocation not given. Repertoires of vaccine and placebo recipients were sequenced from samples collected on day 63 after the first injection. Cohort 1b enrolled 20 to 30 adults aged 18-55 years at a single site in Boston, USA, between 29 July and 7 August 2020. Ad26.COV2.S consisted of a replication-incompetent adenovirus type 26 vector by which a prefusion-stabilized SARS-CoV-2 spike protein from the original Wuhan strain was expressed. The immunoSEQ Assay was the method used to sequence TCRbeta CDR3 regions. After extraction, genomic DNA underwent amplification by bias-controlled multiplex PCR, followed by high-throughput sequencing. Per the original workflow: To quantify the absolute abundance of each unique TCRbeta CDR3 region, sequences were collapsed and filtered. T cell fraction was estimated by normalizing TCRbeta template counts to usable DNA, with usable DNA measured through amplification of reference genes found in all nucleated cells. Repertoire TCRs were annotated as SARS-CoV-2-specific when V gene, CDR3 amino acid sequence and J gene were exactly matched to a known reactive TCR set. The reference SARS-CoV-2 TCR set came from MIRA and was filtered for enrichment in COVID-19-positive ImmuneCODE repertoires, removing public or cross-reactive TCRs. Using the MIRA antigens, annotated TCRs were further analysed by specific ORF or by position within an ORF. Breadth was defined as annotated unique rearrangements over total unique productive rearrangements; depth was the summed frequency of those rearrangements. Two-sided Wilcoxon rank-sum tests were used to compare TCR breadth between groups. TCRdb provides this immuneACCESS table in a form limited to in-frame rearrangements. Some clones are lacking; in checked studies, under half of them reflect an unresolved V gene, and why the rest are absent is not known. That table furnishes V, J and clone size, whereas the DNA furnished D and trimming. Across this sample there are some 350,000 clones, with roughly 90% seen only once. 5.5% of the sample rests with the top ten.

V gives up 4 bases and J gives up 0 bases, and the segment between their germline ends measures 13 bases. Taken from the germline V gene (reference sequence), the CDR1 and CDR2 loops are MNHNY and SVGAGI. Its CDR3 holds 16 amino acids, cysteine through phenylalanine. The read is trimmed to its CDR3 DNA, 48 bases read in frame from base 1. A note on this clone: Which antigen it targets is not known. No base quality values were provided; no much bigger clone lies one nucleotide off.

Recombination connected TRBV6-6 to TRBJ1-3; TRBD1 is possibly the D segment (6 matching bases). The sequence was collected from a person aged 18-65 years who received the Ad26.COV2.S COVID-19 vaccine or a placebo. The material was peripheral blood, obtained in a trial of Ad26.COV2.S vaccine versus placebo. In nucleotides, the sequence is TGTGCCAGCAGTTCTGCACAGGGACTCTCTGGAAACACCATATATTTT. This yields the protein CASSSAQGLSGNTIYF.